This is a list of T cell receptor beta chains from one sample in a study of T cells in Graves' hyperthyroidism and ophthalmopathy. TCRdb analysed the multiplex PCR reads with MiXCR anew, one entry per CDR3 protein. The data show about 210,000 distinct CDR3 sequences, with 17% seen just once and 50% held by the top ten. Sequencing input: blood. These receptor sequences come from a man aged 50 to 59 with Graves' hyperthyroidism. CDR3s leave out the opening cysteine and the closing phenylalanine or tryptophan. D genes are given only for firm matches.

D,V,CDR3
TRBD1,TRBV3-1,ASSPTTGGRETQY
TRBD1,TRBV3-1,ASSQVGQQETQY
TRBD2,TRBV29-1,SVALLAVSTDTQY
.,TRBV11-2,ASSTRGPGYT
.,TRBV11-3,ASSLDDGTRVGNTGELF
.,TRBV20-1,SARDPRGTDSYEQY
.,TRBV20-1,SSRGEAHSYNERF
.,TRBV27,ASSLGFRRGDTQY
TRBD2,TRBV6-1,ASTSLRGGELF
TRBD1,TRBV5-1,ASSQGQGVFYGYT
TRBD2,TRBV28,ASSSYISPSGRASPRNEQF
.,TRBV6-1,ASRPGLVNEKLF
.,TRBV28,ASSTMGQANYGYT
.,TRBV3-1,ASSQEPWNEQF
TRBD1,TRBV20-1,SATFLETGAFEQF
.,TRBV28,ASSSTREQY
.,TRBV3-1,ASSQDLGPLGEQY
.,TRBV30,ACRRSQGY
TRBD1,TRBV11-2,ASSLMTGGSETQY
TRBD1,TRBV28,ASGQQGSLLVEAF
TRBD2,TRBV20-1,SATLSASGSSNEQF
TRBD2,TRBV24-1,ATGDFRTSGSSYNEQF
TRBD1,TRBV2,ASSPGGQGETQY
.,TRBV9,ASSVSGRSSYNEQF
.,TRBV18,ASSPQTGTSGNTIY
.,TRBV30,AWSGLGNQPQH
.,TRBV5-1,ASSLRDSSYNEQF
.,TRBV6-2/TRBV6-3,ASSYGQEWNYGYT
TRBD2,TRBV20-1,SAREGLAGGHTQY
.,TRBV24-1,ATSDGSSYRDEQF
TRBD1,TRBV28,ASGGQGTNLYGYT
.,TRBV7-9,ASRHAGGRSTGELF
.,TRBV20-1,SAREVVGVEQY
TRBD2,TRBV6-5,ASSYGPWLAGGVVNEQF
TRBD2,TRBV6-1,ASRLLAGAIHEQF
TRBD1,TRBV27,ASSPRGQGGYGYT
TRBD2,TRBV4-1,ASSPTLAGASNEQF
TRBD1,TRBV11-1,ASSLRQGHTDTQY
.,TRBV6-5,ASSYGQTQY
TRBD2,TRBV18,ASSPLTSVPDMQY
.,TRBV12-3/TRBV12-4,ASSFRKPWDTQY
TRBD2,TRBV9,ASSVATGLAGQETQY
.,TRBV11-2,ASSLGGRPADTQY
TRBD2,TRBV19,ASSISAGGSYNEQF
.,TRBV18,ASSPAGTYNEQF
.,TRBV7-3,ASSLNGGNSYEQY
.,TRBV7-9,ASTSDSPTYEQY
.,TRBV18,ASSPPRDNNEQF
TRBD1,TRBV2,ASSSQGADYGYT
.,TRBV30,AWSRATYNEQF